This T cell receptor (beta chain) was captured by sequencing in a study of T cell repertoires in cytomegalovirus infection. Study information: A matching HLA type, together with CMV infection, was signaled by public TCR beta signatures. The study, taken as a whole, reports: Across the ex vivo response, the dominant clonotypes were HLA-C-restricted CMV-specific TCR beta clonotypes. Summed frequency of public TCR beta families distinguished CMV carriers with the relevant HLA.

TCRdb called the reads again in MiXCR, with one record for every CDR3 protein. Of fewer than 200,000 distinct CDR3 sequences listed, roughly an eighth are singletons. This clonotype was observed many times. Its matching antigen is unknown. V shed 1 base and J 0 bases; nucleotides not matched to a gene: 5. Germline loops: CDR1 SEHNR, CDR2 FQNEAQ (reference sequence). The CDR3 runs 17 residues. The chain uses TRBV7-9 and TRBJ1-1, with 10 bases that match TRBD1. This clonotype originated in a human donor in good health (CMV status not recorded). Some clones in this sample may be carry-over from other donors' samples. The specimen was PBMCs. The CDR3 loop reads CASSLGQGAIMNTEAFF. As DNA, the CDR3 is TGTGCCAGCAGCTTAGGACAGGGGGCTATAATGAACACTGAAGCTTTCTTT.